The next 24 T cell receptor beta chains were all read from a single sample in a study of T-cell reconstitution after alpha-beta-depleted transplantation in children. For TCRbeta, the library was prepared with unique molecular identifiers. MiXCR, run by TCRdb on the PCR reads, gives a single entry per CDR3 protein. The sample has a few hundred thousand distinct CDR3 sequences, 10% seen once; the top ten hold 7.5%. The sequenced sample was PBMCs, obtained before TCRalphabeta/CD19-depleted stem cell transplant. These receptors all stem from a boy in the first two years of life with acute myeloid leukemia, due to receive a stem cell transplant.

The J gene is TRBJ1-1, the V gene TRBV7-2; D ambiguous. V shed 2 bases and J shed 7 bases, with 17 bases lying between them. Germline V CDR1 and CDR2: SGHTA, FQGNSA. The CDR3 runs to 15 residues. For the CDR3, the DNA is TGTGCCAGCAGCTTATGGGGAGTCCTGCCGAATGAAGCTTTCTTT. Protein: CASSLWGVLPNEAFF.

The chain links TRBV6-5 to TRBJ2-5; a weak D match, TRBD2 (6 bases). This CDR3 has 14 residues. The V end was cut by 2 bases, the J end by 1 base, with 8 bases between. The germline CDR1 and CDR2 sequences are MNHEY and SVGAGI. CDR3: CASSYTGLQETQYF. CDR3 nucleotides: TGTGCCAGCAGTTACACGGGACTCCAAGAGACCCAGTACTTC.

This sequence joins TRBV6-5 and TRBJ1-1; D is perhaps TRBD1 (5 bases). The germline V and J ends were trimmed by 6 bases and 3 bases, with 29 bases remaining between them. There are 19 residues in the CDR3. Germline V gives CDR1 MNHEY, CDR2 SVGAGI. CDR3 DNA sequence: TGTGCCAGCAGCTTAGGTGACCCGGGACTTTGGGCTTGGGACACTGAAGCTTTCTTT. Translating gives CASSLGDPGLWAWDTEAFF.

This clonotype was picked up many times. V gene TRBV28 combines with J gene TRBJ2-6; D is unresolved. V lost 3 bases, J lost 1 base, and 4 bases lay in between. The CDR3 length is 14 residues. Germline loops: CDR1 MDHEN, CDR2 SYDVKM. CDR3 sequence (DNA): TGTGCCAGCAGTTTTCAATCTGGGGCCAACGTCCTGACTTTC. It codes for CASSFQSGANVLTF.

The table lists this clonotype with many counts. V is TRBV5-5 and J is TRBJ1-2, with a possible D match to TRBD1 (6 bases). CDR1 and CDR2 from the germline V gene are SGHKS and YYEKEE (reference sequence). The CDR3 is 15 amino acids. V was pared by 2 bases and J by 4 bases, with 15 bases between. The CDR3 coding sequence is TGTGCCAGCAGCTTTGTGGGGGCCCCATTCTATGGCTACACCTTC. Amino acid sequence: CASSFVGAPFYGYTF. Together with reference TRBV5-5 and TRBJ1-2, the CDR3 gives the full variable domain: DAGVTQSPTHLIKTRGQQVTLRCSPISGHKSVSWYQQVLGQGPQFIFQYYEKEERGRGNFPDRFSARQFPNYSSELNVNALLLGDSALYLCASSFVGAPFYGYTFGSGTRLTVV.

This clonotype was seen repeatedly, ten times or more. V is TRBV7-2 and J is TRBJ2-3; possibly TRBD2 for D (6 bases). V dropped 5 bases and J dropped 0 bases, with 12 bases sitting between them. CDR1 SGHTA and CDR2 FQGNSA come from the germline V gene. The CDR3 sequence is 15 residues long. This CDR3 reads CASSATGTSTDTQYF. DNA of the CDR3: TGTGCCAGCAGCGCTACCGGGACTAGCACAGATACGCAGTATTTT.

This clonotype appeared many times. The chain recombines TRBV7-2 with TRBJ2-3; 8 bases align to TRBD1. The CDR3 has 17 amino acids. Germline assignment: CDR1 SGHTA and CDR2 FQGNSA. Trimming removed 0 bases from V and 3 bases from J; junction bases left unmatched: 8. CDR3 DNA: TGTGCCAGCAGCTTAGCGGCAGGGGGCAGTTGGACAGATACGCAGTATTTT. It translates to CASSLAAGGSWTDTQYF. Full variable domain (remainder filled in from reference TRBV7-2 and TRBJ2-3): GAGVSQSPSNKVTEKGKDVELRCDPISGHTALYWYRQSLGQGLEFLIYFQGNSAPDKSGLPSDRFSAERTGGSVSTLTIQRTQQEDSAVYLCASSLAAGGSWTDTQYFGPGTRLTVL.

This clonotype was counted a few times. This sequence joins TRBV6-2 or TRBV6-3 and TRBJ2-4; D might be TRBD1 or TRBD2, each matching 7 bases. Germline V gives CDR1 MNHEY, CDR2 SVGEGT. The CDR3 has 22 residues. The V gene lost 2 bases and the J gene lost 0 bases, with 29 bases spanning the gap. CDR3 amino acids: CASSYPKGHQAGQPLAKNIQYF. Here the CDR3 DNA reads TGTGCCAGCAGTTACCCGAAGGGGCACCAAGCGGGACAGCCGCTAGCCAAAAACATTCAGTACTTC.

This clonotype was recorded many times. CDR3 bases: TGCGCCAGCAGCTCGACGGGAGGCTCCGGGGAGCTGTTTTTT. Amino acids: CASSSTGGSGELFF. This chain links TRBV5-1 with TRBJ2-2; 7 nucleotides match TRBD2. This CDR3 is 14 amino acids long. Germline CDR1 and CDR2: SGHRS and YFSETQ. V was clipped by 3 bases and J by 6 bases; unmatched bases: 5.

The V gene is TRBV28, the J gene TRBJ2-3; the D gene could be TRBD1 or TRBD2 (5 bases each). This CDR3 region has 15 residues. V shed 5 bases and J shed 4 bases, with 16 bases lying between them. Germline V gives CDR1 MDHEN, CDR2 SYDVKM. The CDR3 bases are TGTGCCAGCAGTCCCGGGACCCCCTACCCAGATACGCAGTATTTT. This gives the protein CASSPGTPYPDTQYF.

This clonotype has a handful of counts. The chain couples TRBV27 to TRBJ2-6; no firm D call. V shed 5 bases and J shed 0 bases, with 8 bases lying between them. Looked up from germline, CDR1 is MNHEY and CDR2 is SMNVEV (reference sequence). CDR3 length equals 15 residues. The CDR3 here is CASSRIDSGANVLTF. The DNA of the CDR3 is TGTGCCAGCAGTCGCATAGACTCTGGGGCCAACGTCCTGACTTTC.

This clonotype has ten or more counts. The chain is built from TRBV28 and TRBJ1-5, with a weak D call TRBD1 (5 bases). V lost 5 bases and J lost 2, with 16 bases in between. This CDR3 comprises 16 residues. Per germline, CDR1 MDHEN and CDR2 SYDVKM. Here the CDR3 DNA reads TGTGCCAGCAGTCCCCCCGGACAAGTGGGCAATCAGCCCCAGCATTTT. This gives the protein CASSPPGQVGNQPQHF.

The chain carries TRBV7-2 and TRBJ2-7, with 8 positions matching TRBD2. V lost 0 bases and J lost 4; bases outside the gene matches: 8. In germline, CDR1 is SGHTA, CDR2 FQGNSA. This CDR3 contains 16 residues. The CDR3 region is CASSLADIAGRYEQYF. The DNA of the CDR3 is TGTGCCAGCAGCTTAGCCGATATAGCGGGGCGGTACGAGCAGTACTTC.

This chain uses TRBV24-1 with TRBJ2-1; D possibly corresponds to TRBD2 (6 bases). Trimming shortened V by 6 bases and J by 0 bases, and 8 bases separated the two germline ends. The CDR3 length is 14 residues. From germline, CDR1 is KGHDR and CDR2 SFDVKD. The CDR3: CATSPTSSYNEQFF. The CDR3, as DNA: TGTGCCACCAGTCCGACTAGCTCCTACAATGAGCAGTTCTTC.

This clonotype occurred many times. The CDR3 DNA reads TGCAGTGCTAGAGGCAGGGCCAACGTCCTGACTTTC. This codes for CSARGRANVLTF. The V gene is TRBV20-1, the J gene TRBJ2-6; D uncertain. The V end was cut by 1 base, the J end by 5 bases, with 3 bases between. The germline V gene has CDR1 DFQATT and CDR2 SNEGSKA (reference sequence). The CDR3 sequence is 12 residues long.

This clonotype came up many times. The chain is built from TRBV27 and TRBJ2-1; 9 bases line up with TRBD2. Trimming took 3 bases from V and 7 from J; bases not matched to a gene: 4. The CDR3 runs 14 residues. Germline V gives CDR1 MNHEY, CDR2 SMNVEV (reference sequence). The CDR3 protein is CASSLRGGLNEQFF. In DNA, the CDR3 is TGTGCCAGCAGTTTGCGGGGGGGCCTAAATGAGCAGTTCTTC.

The CDR3 here is CASSLTTRGHNEQFF. In nucleotides, the CDR3 is TGTGCCAGCAGTTTAACTACCCGGGGCCACAATGAGCAGTTCTTC. The V gene is TRBV27, the J gene TRBJ2-1, with D perhaps given as TRBD1 or TRBD2 (5 bases each). Trimming removed 2 bases from V and 5 bases from J, with 13 bases in between. The CDR3 length is 15 residues. Germline lookup yields CDR1 MNHEY and CDR2 SMNVEV (reference sequence).

This clonotype was observed many times. The chain employs TRBV5-1 and TRBJ2-3, with 9 bases lining up with TRBD2. This CDR3 comprises 17 residues. Per germline, CDR1 SGHRS and CDR2 YFSETQ. After removal of 2 bases from V and 0 bases from J, the junction contained 7 bases not matched to a gene. CDR3 bases: TGCGCCAGCAGCTTAATCGCGGGGGGGCCCAGCACAGATACGCAGTATTTT. Translating gives CASSLIAGGPSTDTQYF.

The chain links TRBV7-2 to TRBJ2-7; 14 positions agree with TRBD2. This CDR3 has 17 amino acids. V shed 2 bases, J shed 7 bases, and the junction held 10 bases outside the gene matches. From germline, CDR1 is SGHTA and CDR2 FQGNSA. The CDR3 coding sequence is TGTGCCAGCAGCTTATGGGCCGGGACTAGCGGGAGAGGAGAGCAGTACTTC. The encoded protein is CASSLWAGTSGRGEQYF. The whole variable domain, filled in from reference TRBV7-2 and TRBJ2-7, reads GAGVSQSPSNKVTEKGKDVELRCDPISGHTALYWYRQSLGQGLEFLIYFQGNSAPDKSGLPSDRFSAERTGGSVSTLTIQRTQQEDSAVYLCASSLWAGTSGRGEQYFGPGTRLTVT.

The sample holds many counts of this clonotype. This chain uses TRBV27 with TRBJ2-4; 8 nucleotides line up with TRBD1. There are 16 residues in the CDR3. V was pared by 5 bases and J by 0 bases, with 6 bases of the junction left unmatched. Germline assignment: CDR1 MNHEY and CDR2 SMNVEV (reference sequence). In DNA form, the CDR3 reads TGTGCCAGCAGTGACAGGGGTTACCTAGCCAAAAACATTCAGTACTTC. Translated: CASSDRGYLAKNIQYF.

The CDR3 loop is CASTRDRSTDTQYF. Here the CDR3 DNA reads TGCGCCAGCACCCGGGACAGGTCCACAGATACGCAGTATTTT. This chain links TRBV5-1 with TRBJ2-3; TRBD1 matches 8 bases. Germline trimming cut 6 bases from V and 2 bases from J; bases unmatched to any gene: 5. This CDR3 comprises 14 residues. Germline CDR1 reads SGHRS; CDR2 reads YFSETQ.

This clonotype was detected only once. One base away lies a much larger clone, so this may be a sequencing read error. The chain links TRBV10-3 to TRBJ2-1; D not resolved. Trimming shortened V by 8 bases and J by 7 bases, and 12 bases separated the two germline ends. CDR3 size: 12 residues. Germline V gene sequence: CDR1 ENHRY, CDR2 SYGVKD. The CDR3 loop is CAIQRADNEQFF. CDR3 nucleotides: TGTGCCATCCAAAGGGCCGATAATGAGCAGTTCTTC.

This clonotype occurred many times. V and J are TRBV28 and TRBJ2-2, with 7 bases fitting TRBD1. With V trimmed by 7 bases and J by 7 bases, 9 bases remained unmatched. CDR1 is MDHEN and CDR2 is SYDVKM in the germline V gene. The CDR3 is 14 amino acids. CDR3 amino acids: CASTGTANGGELFF. The CDR3 bases are TGTGCCAGCACCGGGACAGCTAACGGCGGGGAGCTGTTTTTT.

This clonotype has ten or more counts. The CDR3 DNA reads as TGTGCCAGCAGCTTAGCGATAGCGGCTAGCGGGGACGAGCAGTACTTC. Its protein is CASSLAIAASGDEQYF. The chain uses TRBV7-9 and TRBJ2-7; 9 bases match TRBD2. This CDR3 is 16 amino acids long. The V gene's germline CDR1 is SEHNR and CDR2 FQNEAQ (reference sequence). J lost 5 bases, V lost 0 bases, and 8 bases had no gene match. The whole variable domain, filled in from reference TRBV7-9 and TRBJ2-7, reads DTGVSQNPRHKITKRGQNVTFRCDPISEHNRLYWYRQTLGQGPEFLTYFQNEAQLEKSRLLSDRFSAERPKGSFSTLEIQRTEQGDSAMYLCASSLAIAASGDEQYFGPGTRLTVT.